What follows are 23 T cell receptor beta chains derived from one specimen sequenced in a study of human T cells and chemical hapten exposure. Time point reported: patch test 1, 2 weeks after DPC sensitization. The treatment was: therapeutic diphenylcyclopropenone sensitization with weekly scalp DPC. TCRdb analysed the RACE reads with MiXCR anew, one entry per CDR3 protein. The sample includes tens of thousands of distinct CDR3 sequences, around a tenth seen only once; the top ten take roughly 4.2%. Sequencing used whole blood, obtained in connection with sensitization to the hapten diphenylcyclopropenone (DPC). These TCRs come from a woman aged 45-65 years with alopecia areata. Some clones in this sample may be carry-over from other donors' samples.

This clonotype came up a few times. In DNA, the CDR3 is TGCGCCAGCAGCTTGGAAGGGACAGGGGGCCTGGGCGAGCAGTACTTC. Residues: CASSLEGTGGLGEQYF. The rearrangement uses TRBV5-1 and TRBJ2-7; 12 nucleotides align to TRBD1. The CDR3 covers 16 residues. V lost 0 bases, J lost 6 bases, and 7 bases stayed unmatched. CDR1 and CDR2 from the germline V gene are SGHRS and YFSETQ.

In this sample, this clonotype turned up a few times. The chain is built from TRBV29-1 and TRBJ2-3, with D possibly matching TRBD1 (8 bases). The CDR3 extends over 13 amino acids. Per germline, CDR1 SQVTM and CDR2 ANQGSEA. Trimming pared 7 bases from V and 4 bases from J, leaving 15 bases between. The CDR3 loop is CSAWTGRADTQYF. The CDR3 nucleotides are TGCAGCGCTTGGACAGGGAGGGCAGATACGCAGTATTTT.

The chain couples TRBV28 to TRBJ2-1; 9 nucleotides align to TRBD2. Losses at the gene ends were 3 bases for V and 2 bases for J; bases not matched to a gene: 2. This CDR3 has 15 residues. Germline V gene data show CDR1 as MDHEN and CDR2 as SYDVKM. The CDR3 DNA reads as TGTGCCAGCAGTTTGGGCGGGAGGGCCTACAATGAGCAGTTCTTC. It yields the protein CASSLGGRAYNEQFF.

The chain links TRBV6-2 or TRBV6-3 to TRBJ2-2, with TRBD2 as a possible D gene (6 bases). V lost 0 bases to trimming and J lost 1 base, with 12 bases between them. CDR3 size: 17 residues. Germline loops: CDR1 MNHEY, CDR2 SVGEGT. The DNA for the CDR3 is TGTGCCAGCAGTTACTCGCATTGGAGGGTGAACACCGGGGAGCTGTTTTTT. This gives the protein CASSYSHWRVNTGELFF.

Ten or more counts support this clonotype. V usage is TRBV7-2 and J usage is TRBJ2-3; TRBD2 matches at 13 bases. The CDR3 has 16 amino acids. The junction had 2 bases not matched to a gene; V was cut back by 4 bases and J by 1 base. Germline-derived CDR1 and CDR2 are SGHTA and FQGNSA. The chain's CDR3 is CASSSGLAGGTDTQYF. DNA of the CDR3: TGTGCCAGCAGCTCTGGACTAGCGGGGGGCACAGATACGCAGTATTTT.

The sample holds a few counts of this clonotype. This sequence joins TRBV4-3 and TRBJ2-3; TRBD1 agrees at 10 bases. Trimming at V came to 1 base and at J to 4 bases, leaving 2 bases not matched to a gene. The CDR3 sequence is 15 residues long. The germline gives CDR1 LGHNA, CDR2 YSLEER. CDR3 residues: CASSQVDRGSDTQYF. The CDR3 bases are TGCGCCAGCAGCCAAGTGGACAGGGGGTCAGATACGCAGTATTTT.

This clonotype was observed a handful of times. The V and J genes are TRBV27 and TRBJ1-4, with 9 bases fitting TRBD1. V was clipped by 6 bases and J by 0 bases; unmatched bases: 11. CDR1 and CDR2 from the germline V gene are MNHEY and SMNVEV (reference sequence). The length of the CDR3 is 18 residues. The CDR3 DNA is TGTGCCAGCAGACCGGACAGGGGTCTCGTTGCAACTAATGAAAAACTGTTTTTT. Protein: CASRPDRGLVATNEKLFF.

The chain couples TRBV12-3 or TRBV12-4 to TRBJ1-1; maybe TRBD1 (5 bases). The CDR3 spans 13 residues. The V end was cut by 7 bases, the J end by 1 base, with 10 bases between. The CDR3 region has the DNA TGTGCCAGCAATGCCCAGGGGAACACTGAAGCTTTCTTT. This encodes CASNAQGNTEAFF.

This clonotype occurred a few times. The V call is TRBV24-1, the J call TRBJ1-5; D call uncertain. The ends were cut back, 4 bases at V and 4 bases at J, with 4 bases in the middle. The CDR3 runs to 12 residues. CDR1 and CDR2 from the germline V gene are KGHDR and SFDVKD. CDR3 nucleotide sequence: TGTGCCACCAGTGACCTTAATCAGCCCCAGCATTTT. This gives the protein CATSDLNQPQHF.

This clonotype was seen a few times. V is TRBV20-1 and J is TRBJ2-2; D remains ambiguous. Trimming pared 0 bases from V and 1 base from J, leaving 9 bases between. The length of the CDR3 is 15 residues. From germline, CDR1 is DFQATT and CDR2 SNEGSKA (reference sequence). CDR3 nucleotides: TGCAGTGCTAGAGATGGGGTTTTGAACACCGGGGAGCTGTTTTTT. Translation: CSARDGVLNTGELFF.

On this clonotype: This may stem from a read error, because a much larger clone lies one nucleotide away. This rearrangement joins TRBV29-1 to TRBJ1-1; D unresolved. CDR1 SQVTM and CDR2 ANQGSEA come from the germline V gene. The V and J ends lost 7 bases and 4 bases respectively, with 7 bases between them. CDR3 length: 10 amino acids. The CDR3 region has the DNA TGCAGCGCAAGTGGCACTGAAGCTTTCTTT. Its protein is CSASGTEAFF. Full variable domain (missing parts from reference TRBV29-1 and TRBJ1-1): SAVISQKPSRDICQRGTSLTIQCQVDSQVTMMFWYRQQPGQSLTLIATANQGSEATYESGFVIDKFPISRPNLTFSTLTVSNMSPEDSSIYLCSASGTEAFFGQGTRLTVV.

This clonotype was seen ten or more times. This chain links TRBV29-1 with TRBJ2-5; no reliable D call. CDR3 length: 12 amino acids. With 7 bases removed from V and 1 base from J, the gap between germline ends came to 10 bases. Germline CDR1 reads SQVTM; CDR2 reads ANQGSEA. CDR3 DNA sequence: TGCAGCGCCCTCAGCACCCAAGAGACCCAGTACTTC. This encodes CSALSTQETQYF.

The sample holds a few counts of this clonotype. The V and J genes are TRBV9 and TRBJ2-1; D not resolved. The CDR3 length is 15 residues. The germline V gene encodes CDR1 SGDLS and CDR2 YYNGEE. V lost 0 bases and J lost 5, with 12 bases in between. The CDR3 DNA sequence: TGTGCCAGCAGCGTAGGTGTGACAACCAACAATGAGCAGTTCTTC. It encodes CASSVGVTTNNEQFF.

The chain couples TRBV29-1 to TRBJ2-6; D might be TRBD2 (6 bases). CDR3 length: 14 residues. Trimming removed 8 bases at V and 0 bases at J, with 11 bases between. CDR1 and CDR2 (germline): SQVTM, ANQGSEA. The CDR3 DNA reads TGCAGCACTACGGGGGACTCTGGGGCCAACGTCCTGACTTTC. Translation gives CSTTGDSGANVLTF.

This clonotype was seen ten or more times. The chain joins TRBV4-2 to TRBJ2-2; 10 nucleotides align to TRBD2. With V trimmed by 0 bases and J by 6 bases, 4 bases remained unmatched. Germline lookup yields CDR1 LGHNA and CDR2 YNFKEQ. This CDR3 spans 16 amino acids. The CDR3 reads CASSQEASGSAGELFF. CDR3 nucleotides: TGTGCCAGCAGCCAAGAAGCTAGCGGGAGTGCCGGGGAGCTGTTTTTT.

The chain recombines TRBV7-2 with TRBJ2-7; 10 nucleotides match TRBD1. Per the germline V gene, CDR1 is SGHTA and CDR2 is FQGNSA. CDR3 length equals 12 residues. With V trimmed by 5 bases and J by 12 bases, 7 bases remained unmatched. The CDR3, as DNA: TGTGCCAGCAGCCCCGGGACAGGGGTGGGGTACTTC. Translating it yields CASSPGTGVGYF.

This clonotype was recorded at least ten times. The rearrangement joins TRBV6-2 or TRBV6-3 to TRBJ2-7; 7 positions agree with TRBD2. This CDR3 has 11 residues. J lost 4 bases, V lost 8 bases, and 2 bases had no gene match. CDR1 is MNHEY and CDR2 is SVGEGT in the germline V gene. This CDR3 is CASGGRYEQYF. DNA for the CDR3: TGTGCCAGCGGCGGGAGATACGAGCAGTACTTC.

This chain uses TRBV30 with TRBJ1-1; D gene ambiguous. V dropped 0 bases and J dropped 4 bases, with 6 bases sitting between them. Germline assignment: CDR1 GTSNPN and CDR2 SVGIG (reference sequence). CDR3 length: 12 residues. In DNA, the CDR3 is TGTGCCTGGAGTGTAAGAAGCACTGAAGCTTTCTTT. This gives the protein CAWSVRSTEAFF.

This clonotype was found a few times. J is TRBJ2-3 and V is TRBV18, with 7 bases aligning to TRBD2. V shed 0 bases and J 2 bases; nucleotides not matched to a gene: 2. This CDR3 has 15 residues. CDR1 and CDR2 from the germline V gene are KGHSH and LQKENI. In DNA form, the CDR3 reads TGTGCCAGCTCACCACCTGCGGGAGCCACAGATACGCAGTATTTT. It translates to CASSPPAGATDTQYF.

The chain is built from TRBV11-2 and TRBJ2-4; no clear D. The length of the CDR3 is 12 residues. Germline V gene lookup returns CDR1 SGHAT and CDR2 FQNNGV. Trimming left V 5 bases short and J 7 bases short, with 9 bases between. The DNA for the CDR3 is TGTGCCAGCAGCCGGCTCGGGAACATTCAGTACTTC. Its protein is CASSRLGNIQYF.

This clonotype was counted at least ten times. V is TRBV3-1 and J is TRBJ2-5, with D tentatively TRBD2 (6 bases). The length of the CDR3 is 13 residues. V shed 4 bases and J shed 9 bases, with 15 bases lying between them. Germline V gene lookup returns CDR1 LGHDT and CDR2 YNNKEL (reference sequence). This chain's CDR3 is CASSLIGGMAQYF. In nucleotides, the CDR3 is TGTGCCAGCAGCCTAATCGGAGGGATGGCCCAGTACTTC.

This clonotype was counted a few times. The chain employs TRBV11-2 and TRBJ2-2; 8 nucleotides line up with TRBD2. V trimming: 4 bases; J trimming: 2 bases; junction bases outside the gene matches: 3. CDR1 and CDR2 from the germline V gene are SGHAT and FQNNGV. CDR3 length: 15 amino acids. The CDR3 region has the DNA TGTGCCAGCAGCTCACTAGCGGTTAACACCGGGGAGCTGTTTTTT. Protein sequence: CASSSLAVNTGELFF.

The V gene is TRBV5-1, the J gene TRBJ2-3; D remains ambiguous. The ends were cut back, 4 bases at V and 5 bases at J, with 11 bases in the middle. From germline, CDR1 is SGHRS and CDR2 YFSETQ. The CDR3 sequence is 13 residues long. The CDR3, as DNA: TGCGCCAGCAGCCCCATTTGGAGAGATACGCAGTATTTT. It is translated as CASSPIWRDTQYF. Full variable domain (missing parts from reference TRBV5-1 and TRBJ2-3): KAGVTQTPRYLIKTRGQQVTLSCSPISGHRSVSWYQQTPGQGLQFLFEYFSETQRNKGNFPGRFSGRQFSNSRSEMNVSTLELGDSALYLCASSPIWRDTQYFGPGTRLTVL.